This T cell receptor beta chain appears in the sequencing data of a study of human versus mouse CDR3 diversity and MHC coevolution. Study summary: The immunoSEQ assay reportedly detects one in 200,000 T cells. Findings and caveats of the study: The lowest clonal inequality scores came from most of the three human donors.

Turning to this clone: Its cognate antigen is unknown.

Germline V lookup: CDR1 SGHDT, CDR2 YYEEEE. The V end lost 5 bases, the J end lost 0 bases, and 10 bases lay between the germline ends. The CDR3 contains 14 residues. Profiling relied on immunoSEQ multiplex PCR, and the TCRdb table lists in-frame clones only, not all of them. The sample yields about 77,000 clones, approximately 90% seen once. The chain employs TRBV5-6 and TRBJ2-3; possible D gene TRBD1, 5 bases. Sequenced: naive CD4+ T cells from blood. Subset noted: CD45RO-negative CD62L-positive naive CD4 T cells. The receptor was derived from a person between 25 and 70 years old in good health. The CDR3 DNA reads as TGTGCCAGCAGACAGACAGCTAGCACAGATACGCAGTATTTT. It is translated as CASRQTASTDTQYF. Using reference TRBV5-6 and TRBJ2-3 for the parts outside the CDR3, the full variable domain is DAGVTQSPTHLIKTRGQQVTLRCSPKSGHDTVSWYQQALGQGPQFIFQYYEEEERQRGNFPDRFSGHQFPNYSSELNVNALLLGDSALYLCASRQTASTDTQYFGPGTRLTVL.